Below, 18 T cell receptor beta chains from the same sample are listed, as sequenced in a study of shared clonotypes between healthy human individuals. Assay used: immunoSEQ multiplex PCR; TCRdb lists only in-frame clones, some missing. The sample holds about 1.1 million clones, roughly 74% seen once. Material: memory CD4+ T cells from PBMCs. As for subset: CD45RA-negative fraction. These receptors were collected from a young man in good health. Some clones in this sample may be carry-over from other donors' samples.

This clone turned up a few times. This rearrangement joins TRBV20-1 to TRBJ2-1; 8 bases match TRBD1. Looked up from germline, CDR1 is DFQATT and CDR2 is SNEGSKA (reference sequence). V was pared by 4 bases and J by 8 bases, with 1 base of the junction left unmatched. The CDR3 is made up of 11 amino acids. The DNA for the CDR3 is TGCAGTGCTATGGACAGGGATGAGCAGTTCTTC. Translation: CSAMDRDEQFF.

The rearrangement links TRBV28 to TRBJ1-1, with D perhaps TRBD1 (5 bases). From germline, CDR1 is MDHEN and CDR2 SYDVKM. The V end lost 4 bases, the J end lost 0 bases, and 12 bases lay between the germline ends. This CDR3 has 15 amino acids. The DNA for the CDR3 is TGTGCCAGCAGTTCACCGGGACTAATGAACACTGAAGCTTTCTTT. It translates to CASSSPGLMNTEAFF.

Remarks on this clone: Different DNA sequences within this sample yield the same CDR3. DNA of the CDR3: TGCGCCAGCAGCCTACAGGGACCCCAAGAGACCCAGTACTTC. It yields the protein CASSLQGPQETQYF. This chain uses TRBV5-1 with TRBJ2-5, with a tentative D call TRBD1 (6 bases). V gave up 4 bases and J gave up 1 base, with 11 bases separating them. This CDR3 region has 14 residues. The germline CDR1 and CDR2 sequences are SGHRS and YFSETQ.

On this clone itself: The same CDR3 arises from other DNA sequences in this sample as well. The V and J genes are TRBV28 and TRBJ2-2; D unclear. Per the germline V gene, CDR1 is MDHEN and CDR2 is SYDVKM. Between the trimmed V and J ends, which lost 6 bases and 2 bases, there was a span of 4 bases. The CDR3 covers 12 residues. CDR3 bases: TGTGCCAGCAGGGGAAACACCGGGGAGCTGTTTTTT. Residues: CASRGNTGELFF.

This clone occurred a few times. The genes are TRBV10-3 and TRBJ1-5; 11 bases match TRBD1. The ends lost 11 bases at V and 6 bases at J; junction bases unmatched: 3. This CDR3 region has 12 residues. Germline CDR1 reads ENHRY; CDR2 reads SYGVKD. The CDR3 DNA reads TGTGCCGGCGGGACAGGGGGTCAGCCCCAGCATTTT. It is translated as CAGGTGGQPQHF.

The CDR3 region is CATSRYDRGNQPQHF. The DNA for the CDR3 is TGTGCCACCAGCAGATATGACAGGGGCAATCAGCCCCAGCATTTT. This chain connects TRBV15 to TRBJ1-5; TRBD1 agrees at 7 bases. V shed 2 bases and J 2 bases; nucleotides not matched to a gene: 3. From germline, CDR1 is LNHNV and CDR2 YYDKDF (reference sequence). The CDR3 runs to 15 residues.

The CDR3 spells CASSFGTGIRLEAFF. CDR3 in DNA: TGTGCCAGCAGTTTCGGGACAGGTATTAGGCTTGAAGCTTTCTTT. V and J are TRBV28 and TRBJ1-1; 8 bases line up with TRBD1. Germline assignment: CDR1 MDHEN and CDR2 SYDVKM. The length of the CDR3 is 15 residues. The junction had 10 bases not matched to a gene; V was cut back by 3 bases and J by 7 bases.

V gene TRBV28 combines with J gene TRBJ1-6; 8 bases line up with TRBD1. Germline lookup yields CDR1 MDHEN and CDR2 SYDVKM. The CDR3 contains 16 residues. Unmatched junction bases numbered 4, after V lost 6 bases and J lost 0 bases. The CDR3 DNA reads TGTGCCAGCAGGGGACAGGAGAGCTCCTATAATTCACCCCTCCACTTT. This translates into CASRGQESSYNSPLHF.

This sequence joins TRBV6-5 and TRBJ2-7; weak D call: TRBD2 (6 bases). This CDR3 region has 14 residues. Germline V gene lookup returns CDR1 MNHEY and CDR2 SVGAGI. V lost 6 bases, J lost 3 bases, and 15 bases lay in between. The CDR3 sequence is CASRAGGPHYEQYF. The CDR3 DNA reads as TGTGCCAGCAGAGCCGGGGGACCCCACTACGAGCAGTACTTC.

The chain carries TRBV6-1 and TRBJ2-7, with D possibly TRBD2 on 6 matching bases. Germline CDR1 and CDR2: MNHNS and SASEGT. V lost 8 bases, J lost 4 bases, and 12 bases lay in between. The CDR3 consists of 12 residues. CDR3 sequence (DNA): TGTGCCAGCCGACCTGGGGGGTACGAGCAGTACTTC. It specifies CASRPGGYEQYF.

CDR3 residues: CASSFRRGGETQYF. The DNA for the CDR3 is TGTGCCAGCAGCTTTAGGCGGGGCGGTGAGACCCAGTACTTC. The chain couples TRBV7-2 to TRBJ2-5; TRBD2 might be the D (6 bases). In germline, CDR1 is SGHTA, CDR2 FQGNSA. The CDR3 is 14 residues long. Trimming removed 3 bases from V and 5 bases from J, with 13 bases in between. Based on the CDR3 plus reference TRBV7-2 and TRBJ2-5, the full variable domain is GAGVSQSPSNKVTEKGKDVELRCDPISGHTALYWYRQSLGQGLEFLIYFQGNSAPDKSGLPSDRFSAERTGGSVSTLTIQRTQQEDSAVYLCASSFRRGGETQYFGPGTRLLVL.

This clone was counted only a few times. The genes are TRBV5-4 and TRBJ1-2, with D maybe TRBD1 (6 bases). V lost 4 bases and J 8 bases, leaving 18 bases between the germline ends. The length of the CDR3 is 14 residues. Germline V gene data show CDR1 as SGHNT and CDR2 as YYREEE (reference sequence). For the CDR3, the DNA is TGTGCCAGCAGCCGCCCCCAAACAGGGAGAGGCTACACCTTC. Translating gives CASSRPQTGRGYTF.

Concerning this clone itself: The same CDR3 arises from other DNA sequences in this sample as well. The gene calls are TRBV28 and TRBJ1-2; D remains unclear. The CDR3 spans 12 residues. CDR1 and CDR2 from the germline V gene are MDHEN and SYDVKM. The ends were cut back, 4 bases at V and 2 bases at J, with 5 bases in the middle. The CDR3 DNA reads TGTGCCAGCAGTTCCGTAAACTATGGCTACACCTTC. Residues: CASSSVNYGYTF.

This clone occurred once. The CDR3 DNA follows: TGTGCCAGCAGCACCGACGGGACCTATGGCTACACCTTC. This encodes CASSTDGTYGYTF. The chain has TRBV7-2 and TRBJ1-2; D is perhaps TRBD1 (5 bases). The CDR3 extends over 13 amino acids. Trimming stripped 5 bases from V and 4 bases from J, with 11 bases between. Per germline, CDR1 SGHTA and CDR2 FQGNSA. The whole variable domain, filled in from reference TRBV7-2 and TRBJ1-2, reads GAGVSQSPSNKVTEKGKDVELRCDPISGHTALYWYRQSLGQGLEFLIYFQGNSAPDKSGLPSDRFSAERTGGSVSTLTIQRTQQEDSAVYLCASSTDGTYGYTFGSGTRLTVV.

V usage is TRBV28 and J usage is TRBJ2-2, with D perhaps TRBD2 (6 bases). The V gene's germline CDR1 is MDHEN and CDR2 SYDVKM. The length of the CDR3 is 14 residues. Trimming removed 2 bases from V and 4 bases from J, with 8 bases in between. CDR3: CASSLLASTGELFF. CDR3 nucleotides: TGTGCCAGCAGTTTACTAGCGAGCACCGGGGAGCTGTTTTTT.

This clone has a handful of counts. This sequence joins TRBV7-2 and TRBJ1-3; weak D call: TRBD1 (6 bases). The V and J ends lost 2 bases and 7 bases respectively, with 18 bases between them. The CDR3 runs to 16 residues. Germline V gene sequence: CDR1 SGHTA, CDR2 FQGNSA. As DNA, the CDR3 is TGTGCCAGCAGCTTAACTACAGGGCGGGGACGGAACACCATATATTTT. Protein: CASSLTTGRGRNTIYF.

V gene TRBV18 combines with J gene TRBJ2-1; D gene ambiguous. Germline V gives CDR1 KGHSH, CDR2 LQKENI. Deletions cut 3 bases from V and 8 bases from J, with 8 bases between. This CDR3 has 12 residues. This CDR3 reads CASSPNGDEQFF. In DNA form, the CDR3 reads TGTGCCAGCTCACCGAACGGAGATGAGCAGTTCTTC.

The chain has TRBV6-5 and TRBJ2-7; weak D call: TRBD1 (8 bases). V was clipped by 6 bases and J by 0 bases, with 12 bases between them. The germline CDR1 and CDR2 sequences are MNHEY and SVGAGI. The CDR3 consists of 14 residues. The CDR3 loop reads CASRGGTGSYEQYF. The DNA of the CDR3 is TGTGCCAGCAGGGGAGGGACAGGCTCCTACGAGCAGTACTTC.